The 23 T cell receptor beta chains below were found in one sample sequenced in a study of blood T cell repertoires in COVID-19. Profiling relied on immunoSEQ multiplex PCR, and the TCRdb table lists in-frame clones only, not all of them. The data show 300,000 to 450,000 clones, more than 75% seen once. The source material was PBMCs or T cells enriched from blood (not recorded which). The receptors originated from a man aged 35-49 years in a cohort exposed to, infected with or recovered from COVID-19 (not recorded which).

The rearrangement links TRBV7-8 to TRBJ2-1; 14 bases map to TRBD2. Germline assignment: CDR1 SGHVS and CDR2 FQNEAQ. V shed 4 bases and J 7 bases; nucleotides not matched to a gene: 6. The CDR3 covers 16 residues. The CDR3 region has the DNA TGTGCCAGCAGCTCTCGACTAGCGGGAGGGGTTAATGAGCAGTTCTTC. Translated, it gives CASSSRLAGGVNEQFF.

The chain joins TRBV18 to TRBJ2-4; D is unclear. The ends were cut back, 2 bases at V and 9 bases at J, with 11 bases in the middle. The length of the CDR3 is 13 residues. Germline assignment: CDR1 KGHSH and CDR2 LQKENI. The CDR3 here is CASSPRLVSIQYF. The CDR3 DNA follows: TGTGCCAGCTCACCAAGGCTAGTGAGCATTCAGTACTTC. The complete variable domain, with remaining parts taken from reference TRBV18 and TRBJ2-4, reads NAGVMQNPRHLVRRRGQEARLRCSPMKGHSHVYWYRQLPEEGLKFMVYLQKENIIDESGMPKERFSAEFPKEGPSILRIQQVVRGDSAAYFCASSPRLVSIQYFGAGTRLSVL.

With regard to this clone: A read error may produce the germline difference seen at one junction end. The chain carries TRBV29-1 and TRBJ1-1, with 7 bases lining up with TRBD1. The CDR3 sequence is 13 residues long. The germline gives CDR1 SQVTM, CDR2 ANQGSEA. CDR3 region: CSVEGTANTEAFF. As DNA, the CDR3 is TGCAGCGTGGAAGGGACAGCGAACACTGAAGCTTTCTTT.

The CDR3 region has the DNA TGTGCCAGCTCACCTCTAACAGGGGATGAGCAGTACTTC. Translated, it gives CASSPLTGDEQYF. The V and J genes are TRBV18 and TRBJ2-7, with 7 positions matching TRBD1. The CDR3 has 13 residues. Germline loops: CDR1 KGHSH, CDR2 LQKENI. The V gene end was trimmed by 3 bases and the J gene end by 7 bases; junction bases not matched to a gene: 6. Based on the CDR3 plus reference TRBV18 and TRBJ2-7, the full variable domain is NAGVMQNPRHLVRRRGQEARLRCSPMKGHSHVYWYRQLPEEGLKFMVYLQKENIIDESGMPKERFSAEFPKEGPSILRIQQVVRGDSAAYFCASSPLTGDEQYFGPGTRLTVT.

CDR3 sequence (DNA): TGCGCCAGCAGCTTCGGAGCGGGAGGGCAAGAGACCCAGTACTTC. Protein sequence: CASSFGAGGQETQYF. This chain links TRBV5-1 with TRBJ2-5; TRBD2 agrees at 10 bases. This CDR3 contains 15 residues. After removal of 2 bases from V and 2 bases from J, the junction contained 3 bases not matched to a gene. Per the germline V gene, CDR1 is SGHRS and CDR2 is YFSETQ.

The chain uses TRBV7-9 and TRBJ1-1, with D possibly being TRBD1 (6 bases). CDR1 and CDR2 from the germline V gene are SEHNR and FQNEAQ (reference sequence). Trimming stripped 5 bases from V and 1 base from J, with 8 bases between. The CDR3 is 13 residues long. DNA of the CDR3: TGTGCCAGCAGCAAGGACAGGAACACTGAAGCTTTCTTT. Amino acids: CASSKDRNTEAFF.

CDR3 nucleotides: TGTGCCAGTTTACAGGGCGCGAACACTGAAGCTTTCTTT. This sequence encodes CASLQGANTEAFF. This sequence joins TRBV18 and TRBJ1-1, with a tentative D call TRBD1 (6 bases). Trimming pared 9 bases from V and 1 base from J, leaving 12 bases between. Germline V gives CDR1 KGHSH, CDR2 LQKENI. This CDR3 region has 13 residues.

The chain has TRBV15 and TRBJ1-5; possible D gene TRBD1, 5 bases. V was cut by 5 bases and J by 0 bases, with 20 bases left in between. The CDR3 extends over 18 amino acids. The germline gives CDR1 LNHNV, CDR2 YYDKDF (reference sequence). CDR3 DNA sequence: TGTGCCACCAGCGGATTTAACTGGGGGGACGGTAGCAATCAGCCCCAGCATTTT. Translation: CATSGFNWGDGSNQPQHF.

This clone has just a few counts. The chain links TRBV19 to TRBJ1-4; possibly TRBD1 for D (5 bases). Germline V gives CDR1 LNHDA, CDR2 SQIVND (reference sequence). Between the trimmed V and J ends, which lost 0 bases and 7 bases, there was a span of 15 bases. This CDR3 has 16 residues. As DNA, the CDR3 is TGTGCCAGTAGTATAGACTTAAGGGGTGGCGGTGAAAAACTGTTTTTT. Translating gives CASSIDLRGGGEKLFF.

This chain links TRBV19 with TRBJ2-2, with D maybe TRBD1 (6 bases). V dropped 5 bases and J dropped 5 bases, with 15 bases sitting between them. Germline lookup yields CDR1 LNHDA and CDR2 SQIVND (reference sequence). The CDR3 is made up of 15 amino acids. In DNA, the CDR3 is TGTGCCAGTAGTGCGAACAGGGTGCGGACCGGGGAGCTGTTTTTT. Translating it yields CASSANRVRTGELFF.

The chain couples TRBV5-1 to TRBJ2-6; D unclear. This CDR3 has 14 amino acids. V was pared by 0 bases and J by 8 bases, with 9 bases between. The germline V gene has CDR1 SGHRS and CDR2 YFSETQ. This CDR3 reads CASSLVGDPNVLTF. CDR3 coding DNA: TGCGCCAGCAGCTTGGTCGGAGACCCCAACGTCCTGACTTTC.

The chain joins TRBV30 to TRBJ2-3, with 16 bases identical to TRBD2. Germline loops: CDR1 GTSNPN, CDR2 SVGIG (reference sequence). The CDR3 covers 17 residues. Unmatched junction bases numbered 8, after V lost 5 bases and J lost 3 bases. The CDR3 spells CAWGTSGRARWTDTQYF. The CDR3 nucleotides are TGTGCCTGGGGGACTAGCGGGAGGGCTAGGTGGACAGATACGCAGTATTTT.

CDR3 nucleotides: TGTGCCAGTAGTATAGCGGGACTAGCGGGAGCAGATACGCAGTATTTT. Translation: CASSIAGLAGADTQYF. The rearrangement uses TRBV19 and TRBJ2-3; 14 bases match TRBD2. The CDR3 loop spans 16 amino acids. Losses at the gene ends were 1 base for V and 4 bases for J; bases not matched to a gene: 1. Germline CDR1 and CDR2: LNHDA and SQIVND (reference sequence). The whole variable domain, filled in from reference TRBV19 and TRBJ2-3, reads DGGITQSPKYLFRKEGQNVTLSCEQNLNHDAMYWYRQDPGQGLRLIYYSQIVNDFQKGDIAEGYSVSREKKESFPLTVTSAQKNPTAFYLCASSIAGLAGADTQYFGPGTRLTVL.

The V and J genes are TRBV20-1 and TRBJ1-2; D is perhaps TRBD1 (6 bases). The CDR3 runs to 11 residues. Germline CDR1 DFQATT, CDR2 SNEGSKA (reference sequence). Trimming removed 8 bases from V and 6 bases from J, with 13 bases in between. CDR3 in amino acids: CSRRWGHGYTF. The CDR3 DNA reads as TGCAGTCGGCGGTGGGGGCATGGCTACACCTTC.

The chain carries TRBV20-1 and TRBJ2-3; maybe TRBD2 (6 bases). V lost 3 bases to trimming and J lost 2 bases, with 15 bases between them. There are 15 residues in the CDR3. Looked up from germline, CDR1 is DFQATT and CDR2 is SNEGSKA (reference sequence). The CDR3 DNA reads as TGCAGTGCTAGTAATTCCGGGGGACCCACAGATACGCAGTATTTT. Its translation: CSASNSGGPTDTQYF.

The rearrangement joins TRBV10-2 to TRBJ1-1, with 8 bases that match TRBD1. The CDR3 consists of 14 residues. Germline CDR1 is WSHSY and CDR2 is SAAADI. The trim removed 2 bases at V and 5 bases at J, leaving 4 bases unmatched. The chain's CDR3 is CASSEQGAVTEAFF. The DNA for the CDR3 is TGCGCCAGCAGTGAGCAGGGGGCGGTTACTGAAGCTTTCTTT.

The chain joins TRBV29-1 to TRBJ1-5; weak D call: TRBD1 (6 bases). The CDR3 is 13 amino acids. Germline V gives CDR1 SQVTM, CDR2 ANQGSEA. Between the trimmed V and J ends, which lost 6 bases and 3 bases, there was a span of 12 bases. DNA for the CDR3: TGCAGCGTGGCACAGGGAACCAATCAGCCCCAGCATTTT. Translating it yields CSVAQGTNQPQHF.

V gene TRBV5-4 combines with J gene TRBJ1-5; 9 nucleotides line up with TRBD1. Germline V gene data show CDR1 as SGHNT and CDR2 as YYREEE (reference sequence). The V and J ends lost 4 bases and 4 bases, in that order; junction bases with no gene match: 3. The CDR3 has 14 amino acids. Here the CDR3 reads CASSNDRGNQPQHF. The CDR3 DNA reads TGTGCCAGCAGCAATGACAGGGGGAATCAGCCCCAGCATTTT.

The CDR3 here is CASSHGQGSISSYNEQFF. CDR3 DNA sequence: TGTGCCAGCTCCCACGGACAGGGCTCGATTAGCTCCTACAATGAGCAGTTCTTC. The rearrangement joins TRBV18 to TRBJ2-1; 8 bases are a match to TRBD1. There are 18 residues in the CDR3. The V segment lost 6 bases and the J segment 0 bases; nucleotides outside the gene matches: 13. Germline CDR1 KGHSH, CDR2 LQKENI.

The chain uses TRBV27 and TRBJ2-7, with 7 bases lining up with TRBD1. Germline V gene lookup returns CDR1 MNHEY and CDR2 SMNVEV (reference sequence). This CDR3 has 14 residues. V trimming: 3 bases; J trimming: 5 bases; junction bases outside the gene matches: 7. The CDR3 DNA follows: TGTGCCAGCAGTTTTCAGGCGACAGGGAACGAGCAGTACTTC. Protein: CASSFQATGNEQYF.

CDR3 in DNA: TGCAGCTCTTCGGCTAGCGGGACTAACGAGCAGTACTTC. This encodes CSSSASGTNEQYF. The rearrangement links TRBV29-1 to TRBJ2-7; 9 nucleotides match TRBD2. Germline V gene data show CDR1 as SQVTM and CDR2 as ANQGSEA. V shed 8 bases and J 5 bases; nucleotides not matched to a gene: 10. The CDR3 consists of 13 residues.

The chain couples TRBV6-5 to TRBJ1-2; tentatively, D is TRBD1 (6 bases). Trimming cost V 6 bases and J 7 bases, with 18 bases left between them. Germline loops: CDR1 MNHEY, CDR2 SVGAGI. CDR3 length equals 14 residues. For the CDR3, the DNA is TGTGCCAGCAGCCAACTGGGGAGGGGGGTTGGCTACACCTTC. This codes for CASSQLGRGVGYTF.

The chain employs TRBV11-2 and TRBJ2-7, with a tentative D call TRBD2 (5 bases). CDR3 size: 18 residues. Germline lookup yields CDR1 SGHAT and CDR2 FQNNGV. The V end was cut by 1 base, the J end by 0 bases, with 19 bases between. CDR3 sequence (DNA): TGTGCCAGCAGCTTAGGGTTGCTGGGTAGCGCGTTCTCCTACGAGCAGTACTTC. Translating gives CASSLGLLGSAFSYEQYF.